Presented here are 13 T cell receptor beta chains from one specimen sequenced in a study of blood T cell repertoires in COVID-19 (dated by TCRdb to about 2020). Libraries were prepared through the immunoSEQ multiplex PCR assay. Sourced from immuneACCESS, this table was stored by TCRdb with only in-frame sequences that have V and J called. A share of the clones is absent; for the studies checked, an unresolved V gene accounts for under half, and the remainder has no known explanation. The table for this sample lists about 180,000 clones; around 87% of them were counted only once. The ten largest clones represent nearly 2.5% of the sample. Sample: peripheral blood. All receptors come from a man aged 35-49 years with active or convalescent COVID-19.

The rearrangement joins TRBV10-3 to TRBJ1-2; the match to TRBD1 covers 10 bases. Trimming removed 6 bases from V and 4 bases from J; junction bases left unmatched: 5. Germline V gene data show CDR1 as ENHRY and CDR2 as SYGVKD. CDR3 length: 14 residues. The CDR3 protein is CAIRGTGEVYGYTF. CDR3 DNA sequence: TGTGCCATCAGGGGGACAGGGGAGGTCTATGGCTACACCTTC.

V and J are TRBV5-1 and TRBJ1-2, with D perhaps matching TRBD1 (6 bases). Germline assignment: CDR1 SGHRS and CDR2 YFSETQ. The V end was cut by 2 bases, the J end by 0 bases, with 8 bases between. The CDR3 has 14 residues. The CDR3 protein is CASSLSGANYGYTF. Here the CDR3 DNA reads TGCGCCAGCAGCTTATCAGGGGCTAACTATGGCTACACCTTC.

The chain uses TRBV2 and TRBJ1-1; 8 nucleotides line up with TRBD1. CDR3 size: 14 residues. Trimming removed 4 bases from V and 7 bases from J; junction bases left unmatched: 8. Looked up from germline, CDR1 is SNHLY and CDR2 is FYNNEI. As DNA, the CDR3 is TGTGCCAGCAGTGGGACAGGGCCCGACCTTGAAGCTTTCTTT. Encoded protein: CASSGTGPDLEAFF.

The chain carries TRBV7-2 and TRBJ1-5; D gene unclear. The CDR3 length is 16 residues. V dropped 5 bases and J dropped 0 bases, with 14 bases sitting between them. The germline gives CDR1 SGHTA, CDR2 FQGNSA. CDR3 loop: CASSPVSAASNQPQHF. DNA of the CDR3: TGTGCCAGCAGCCCCGTGAGTGCGGCTAGCAATCAGCCCCAGCATTTT.

The chain couples TRBV19 to TRBJ1-1, with TRBD1 identical over 8 bases. CDR1 LNHDA and CDR2 SQIVND come from the germline V gene (reference sequence). J gave up 6 bases and V 10 bases, and 10 bases lay outside the gene matches. The CDR3 spans 13 residues. The CDR3, as DNA: TGTGCCACTAGAATTACAGGGGGTGCTGAAGCTTTCTTT. Its translation: CATRITGGAEAFF. Combining the CDR3 with reference TRBV19 and TRBJ1-1 gives the whole variable domain DGGITQSPKYLFRKEGQNVTLSCEQNLNHDAMYWYRQDPGQGLRLIYYSQIVNDFQKGDIAEGYSVSREKKESFPLTVTSAQKNPTAFYLCATRITGGAEAFFGQGTRLTVV.

The gene calls are TRBV2 and TRBJ1-5; D might be TRBD1 (6 bases). Germline assignment: CDR1 SNHLY and CDR2 FYNNEI. V lost 5 bases and J 2 bases, leaving 13 bases between the germline ends. The CDR3 is 15 residues long. This chain's CDR3 is CASSTQGQGNQPQHF. In nucleotides, the CDR3 is TGTGCCAGCAGTACCCAGGGGCAGGGCAATCAGCCCCAGCATTTT.

The chain combines TRBV4-3 with TRBJ1-1, with D tentatively TRBD1 (5 bases). Germline assignment: CDR1 LGHNA and CDR2 YSLEER. The CDR3 has 16 amino acids. Trimming removed 1 base at V and 2 bases at J, with 14 bases between. The CDR3 region has the DNA TGCGCCAGCAGCCAAGGGGCTGGAGGGGATAACACTGAAGCTTTCTTT. This encodes CASSQGAGGDNTEAFF.

In this sample, this clone turned up once. V is TRBV6-1 and J is TRBJ2-2; possible D gene TRBD1, 5 bases. V lost 1 base and J 5 bases, leaving 5 bases between the germline ends. Germline-derived CDR1 and CDR2 are MNHNS and SASEGT. CDR3 size: 13 residues. The CDR3 coding sequence is TGTGCCAGCAGTGAAGAGGGGACCGGGGAGCTGTTTTTT. Amino acid sequence: CASSEEGTGELFF.

The rearrangement links TRBV30 to TRBJ2-3, with D perhaps matching TRBD1 (5 bases). The CDR3 consists of 14 residues. V was cut by 3 bases and J by 2 bases, with 12 bases left in between. Germline CDR1 and CDR2: GTSNPN and SVGIG (reference sequence). The CDR3 DNA is TGTGCCTGGAGGCAAGGGGCCATCACAGATACGCAGTATTTT. Its translation is CAWRQGAITDTQYF. Variable domain in full (rest from reference TRBV30 and TRBJ2-3): SQTIHQWPATLVQPVGSPLSLECTVEGTSNPNLYWYRQAAGRGLQLLFYSVGIGQISSEVPQNLSASRPQDRQFILSSKKLLLSDSGFYLCAWRQGAITDTQYFGPGTRLTVL.

The chain recombines TRBV7-9 with TRBJ1-1; the D gene is possibly TRBD1 (6 bases). The V gene's germline CDR1 is SEHNR and CDR2 FQNEAQ (reference sequence). The CDR3 is 16 amino acids. Between the trimmed V and J ends, which lost 5 bases and 2 bases, there was a span of 18 bases. The CDR3 nucleotides are TGTGCCAGCAGCCCCCCCCCAGGACAGCAAAACACTGAAGCTTTCTTT. It yields the protein CASSPPPGQQNTEAFF.

For the CDR3, the DNA is TGTGCCAGCACCTCCTTTGCAGATGGCACTGAAGCTTTCTTT. This translates into CASTSFADGTEAFF. J is TRBJ1-1 and V is TRBV27; D ambiguous. Trimming shortened V by 7 bases and J by 4 bases, and 16 bases separated the two germline ends. Germline assignment: CDR1 MNHEY and CDR2 SMNVEV (reference sequence). CDR3 length: 14 amino acids.

J is TRBJ1-1 and V is TRBV10-3; TRBD1 matches at 8 bases. Per germline, CDR1 ENHRY and CDR2 SYGVKD. V was clipped by 5 bases and J by 3 bases; unmatched bases: 8. CDR3 length: 15 amino acids. In DNA form, the CDR3 reads TGTGCCATCAGTCCTAGGACAGGGCGGTACACTGAAGCTTTCTTT. This translates into CAISPRTGRYTEAFF.

V usage is TRBV19 and J usage is TRBJ1-5; D uncertain. In germline, CDR1 is LNHDA, CDR2 SQIVND (reference sequence). Trimming removed 1 base at V and 4 bases at J, with 11 bases between. This CDR3 has 15 residues. The CDR3 DNA is TGTGCCAGTAGTATAGGGCGGGTTACAAATCAGCCCCAGCATTTT. Translated: CASSIGRVTNQPQHF.